The 32 T cell receptor beta chains below were found in one sample sequenced in a study of shared clonotypes between healthy human individuals. Assay: immunoSEQ multiplex PCR; the TCRdb copy retains only in-frame clones and omits some. Of roughly 2,500,000 clones listed, 80% to 95% are singletons. Sequenced input: naive CD4+ T cells from PBMCs. Subset in this sample: CD45RA+ positively selected. The receptor set was obtained from a man aged 18 to 35 in good health. Some clones in this sample may be carry-over from other donors' samples.

This clone came up once. This same CDR3 is encoded by further DNA sequences in the sample. In nucleotides, the CDR3 is TGTGCCAGCAGTTCCCCGGGAGGGGAGACCCAGTACTTC. It yields the protein CASSSPGGETQYF. The gene calls are TRBV6-5 and TRBJ2-5; 8 bases are a match to TRBD2. The CDR3 is 13 residues long. Germline CDR1 is MNHEY and CDR2 is SVGAGI. V was clipped by 4 bases and J by 5 bases; unmatched bases: 3.

Comments on this clone: At one end the junction does not follow the germline gene, possibly because of a read error. The rearrangement links TRBV29-1 to TRBJ2-1; TRBD1 agrees at 10 bases. The CDR3 totals 12 residues. In germline, CDR1 is SQVTM, CDR2 ANQGSEA. CDR3 coding DNA: TGCAGCGGGGACAGGGGAGTCAATGAGCGGTTCTTC. Its protein is CSGDRGVNERFF.

The V gene is TRBV28, the J gene TRBJ2-7; D may be TRBD1 (6 bases). Germline V gives CDR1 MDHEN, CDR2 SYDVKM. The CDR3 is made up of 17 amino acids. Trimming pared 4 bases from V and 2 bases from J, leaving 21 bases between. CDR3 amino acids: CASSSGERRTGAYEQYF. DNA for the CDR3: TGTGCCAGCAGTTCAGGGGAAAGACGGACCGGCGCCTACGAGCAGTACTTC.

This clone appeared a single time. The rearrangement links TRBV6-5 to TRBJ1-5; D may be TRBD1 (5 bases). The CDR3 consists of 13 residues. Germline values: CDR1 MNHEY, CDR2 SVGAGI. V gave up 7 bases and J gave up 4 bases, with 11 bases separating them. The CDR3 nucleotides are TGTGCCAGCACCGACAGATTAAATCAGCCCCAGCATTTT. Residues: CASTDRLNQPQHF.

The chain combines TRBV15 with TRBJ2-7, with D possibly matching TRBD1 (6 bases). This CDR3 is built from 15 residues. Germline CDR1 and CDR2: LNHNV and YYDKDF (reference sequence). Trimming shortened V by 1 base and J by 4 bases, and 14 bases separated the two germline ends. The CDR3 DNA reads as TGTGCCACCAGCAGAGCAAGGACAGTGATGTACGAGCAGTACTTC. It is translated as CATSRARTVMYEQYF.

The chain carries TRBV4-1 and TRBJ2-2, with D unclear. Trimming removed 3 bases at V and 5 bases at J, with 13 bases between. Per the germline V gene, CDR1 is MGHRA and CDR2 is YSYEKL. The CDR3 extends over 15 amino acids. CDR3 DNA: TGCGCCAGCAGCCATGAACATACTCAGACCGGGGAGCTGTTTTTT. This codes for CASSHEHTQTGELFF.

The CDR3 region is CASSWTVYNEQFF. As DNA, the CDR3 is TGTGCCAGCAGCTGGACAGTCTACAATGAGCAGTTCTTC. V gene TRBV6-1 combines with J gene TRBJ2-1; the D gene is possibly TRBD1 (6 bases). The ends were cut back, 6 bases at V and 3 bases at J, with 9 bases in the middle. CDR3 size: 13 residues. Germline-derived CDR1 and CDR2 are MNHNS and SASEGT.

The chain couples TRBV28 to TRBJ1-5, with D unresolved. Germline assignment: CDR1 MDHEN and CDR2 SYDVKM. The CDR3 runs to 16 residues. Trimming left V 5 bases short and J 7 bases short, with 21 bases between. The CDR3, as DNA: TGTGCCAGCAGTAACAACGGGTTAATGGGGATCCAGCCCCAGCATTTT. Residues: CASSNNGLMGIQPQHF.

This chain uses TRBV7-9 with TRBJ1-4; 9 bases agree with TRBD1. The CDR3 totals 14 residues. Unmatched junction bases numbered 5, after V lost 5 bases and J lost 7 bases. Germline V gene data show CDR1 as SEHNR and CDR2 as FQNEAQ (reference sequence). The CDR3, as DNA: TGTGCCAGCAGCCACAGACAGGGGGGTGAAAAACTGTTTTTT. As protein: CASSHRQGGEKLFF.

The chain recombines TRBV5-8 with TRBJ2-3; 8 nucleotides align to TRBD1. The ends lost 3 bases at V and 3 bases at J; junction bases unmatched: 3. Germline loops: CDR1 SGHTS, CDR2 YDEGEE. The length of the CDR3 is 14 residues. In nucleotides, the CDR3 is TGTGCCAGCAGCTCCCGGACAGGGACAGATACGCAGTATTTT. Protein product: CASSSRTGTDTQYF.

The V gene is TRBV2, the J gene TRBJ1-1, with TRBD1 matching 8 bases. Trimming cost V 10 bases and J 8 bases; bases outside gene matches: 6. The CDR3 covers 11 residues. Germline V gives CDR1 SNHLY, CDR2 FYNNEI. The CDR3 reads CATRTGGEAFF. CDR3 sequence (DNA): TGTGCCACCCGAACAGGGGGGGAAGCTTTCTTT. The full variable domain, rest sourced from reference TRBV2 and TRBJ1-1, is EPEVTQTPSHQVTQMGQEVILRCVPISNHLYFYWYRQILGQKVEFLVSFYNNEISEKSEIFDDQFSVERPDGSNFTLKIRSTKLEDSAMYFCATRTGGEAFFGQGTRLTVV.

This clone was detected once. The rearrangement joins TRBV9 to TRBJ2-3; TRBD2 might be the D (7 bases). The V and J ends lost 9 bases and 8 bases respectively, with 25 bases between them. Germline CDR1 SGDLS, CDR2 YYNGEE. CDR3 length: 15 residues. The CDR3 DNA reads TGTGCCACCCGAGGGGGGGGTCCCGTCGGTGGTACGCAGTATTTT. Its translation is CATRGGGPVGGTQYF.

The chain employs TRBV19 and TRBJ1-2, with TRBD1 identical over 9 bases. From germline, CDR1 is LNHDA and CDR2 SQIVND (reference sequence). The CDR3 extends over 15 amino acids. V gave up 9 bases and J gave up 7 bases; unmatched junction bases: 15. CDR3 coding DNA: TGTGCCAGCTACGAGTTGGGACAGGGATTCTCTGGCTACACCTTC. Amino acid sequence: CASYELGQGFSGYTF.

The chain is built from TRBV7-9 and TRBJ2-3, with D possibly being TRBD2 (6 bases). V shed 5 bases and J shed 0 bases, with 12 bases lying between them. Germline V gene lookup returns CDR1 SEHNR and CDR2 FQNEAQ (reference sequence). This CDR3 is 15 amino acids long. CDR3 sequence (DNA): TGTGCCAGCAGCCGGGCCGGGACTAGCACAGATACGCAGTATTTT. Protein: CASSRAGTSTDTQYF.

As to this clone: The same CDR3 is also encoded by other DNA sequences in this sample. V gene TRBV7-2 combines with J gene TRBJ1-5; tentative D call: TRBD1 (6 bases). The germline gives CDR1 SGHTA, CDR2 FQGNSA. The germline V and J ends were trimmed by 1 base and 2 bases, with 6 bases remaining between them. The CDR3 covers 14 residues. CDR3 nucleotides: TGTGCCAGCAGCTTAGACAGGGGCAATCAGCCCCAGCATTTT. It encodes CASSLDRGNQPQHF.

This chain uses TRBV30 with TRBJ1-2; D unclear. Germline assignment: CDR1 GTSNPN and CDR2 SVGIG (reference sequence). There are 13 residues in the CDR3. V dropped 2 bases and J dropped 6 bases, with 13 bases sitting between them. CDR3 DNA: TGTGCCTGGAGTCCCGGACTTTCGGATGGCTACACCTTC. Amino acid sequence: CAWSPGLSDGYTF.

The CDR3 nucleotides are TGCAGCGTTGTATCAGTATCGGGCGGGGAGCTGTTTTTT. Its translation: CSVVSVSGGELFF. V and J are TRBV29-1 and TRBJ2-2; D is undetermined. The V gene's germline CDR1 is SQVTM and CDR2 ANQGSEA. The CDR3 covers 13 residues. The V and J ends lost 4 bases and 7 bases respectively, with 13 bases between them.

To note about this clone: Additional DNA sequences in this sample encode the identical CDR3. V is TRBV28 and J is TRBJ2-7; 7 bases line up with TRBD1. This CDR3 contains 14 residues. Per the germline V gene, CDR1 is MDHEN and CDR2 is SYDVKM. Trimming removed 5 bases from V and 2 bases from J; junction bases left unmatched: 6. CDR3 in amino acids: CASSPRDRAYEQYF. The DNA for the CDR3 is TGTGCCAGCAGTCCGAGAGACAGGGCCTACGAGCAGTACTTC.

The rearrangement links TRBV7-9 to TRBJ2-3; a weak D match, TRBD2 (6 bases). The CDR3 contains 15 residues. V lost 7 bases, J lost 0 bases, and 14 bases lay in between. Germline assignment: CDR1 SEHNR and CDR2 FQNEAQ (reference sequence). This CDR3 is CASNPPGTSTDTQYF. The CDR3 DNA reads as TGTGCCAGCAACCCCCCCGGGACTAGCACAGATACGCAGTATTTT.

The chain is built from TRBV4-1 and TRBJ2-3; no definite D call. The CDR3 extends over 15 amino acids. Trimming removed 4 bases from V and 1 base from J, with 12 bases in between. CDR1 and CDR2 from the germline V gene are MGHRA and YSYEKL. As DNA, the CDR3 is TGCGCCAGCAGCCGAGTGGGGTACGGCACAGATACGCAGTATTTT. Translating it yields CASSRVGYGTDTQYF.

The chain links TRBV28 to TRBJ1-5; D gene ambiguous. The CDR3 covers 13 residues. V gave up 5 bases and J gave up 2 bases, with 7 bases separating them. From germline, CDR1 is MDHEN and CDR2 SYDVKM. CDR3 amino acids: CASSIGGNQPQHF. The CDR3 nucleotides are TGTGCCAGCAGTATCGGTGGCAATCAGCCCCAGCATTTT.

The chain couples TRBV28 to TRBJ1-4, with no clear D. CDR3 length: 14 amino acids. In germline, CDR1 is MDHEN, CDR2 SYDVKM. Trimming removed 2 bases at V and 9 bases at J, with 13 bases between. This CDR3 is CASSLGQDYKKLFF. The CDR3 nucleotides are TGTGCCAGCAGTTTAGGGCAGGATTACAAAAAACTGTTTTTT. Using reference TRBV28 and TRBJ1-4 for the parts outside the CDR3, the full variable domain is DVKVTQSSRYLVKRTGEKVFLECVQDMDHENMFWYRQDPGLGLRLIYFSYDVKMKEKGDIPEGYSVSREKKERFSLILESASTNQTSMYLCASSLGQDYKKLFFGSGTQLSVL.

The V call is TRBV7-9, the J call TRBJ2-7; D might be TRBD1 (5 bases). Trimming took off 5 bases at V and 3 bases at J, with 17 bases between the two ends. The CDR3 sequence is 15 residues long. The germline V gene encodes CDR1 SEHNR and CDR2 FQNEAQ (reference sequence). CDR3 residues: CASSLIGQAFYEQYF. The CDR3 bases are TGTGCCAGCAGCCTCATCGGACAAGCGTTCTACGAGCAGTACTTC. The whole variable domain, remainder taken from reference TRBV7-9 and TRBJ2-7, is DTGVSQNPRHKITKRGQNVTFRCDPISEHNRLYWYRQTLGQGPEFLTYFQNEAQLEKSRLLSDRFSAERPKGSFSTLEIQRTEQGDSAMYLCASSLIGQAFYEQYFGPGTRLTVT.

This chain links TRBV5-4 with TRBJ1-2; D remains unclear. The CDR3 sequence is 14 residues long. With 5 bases removed from V and 0 bases from J, the gap between germline ends came to 11 bases. Per the germline V gene, CDR1 is SGHNT and CDR2 is YYREEE (reference sequence). The CDR3 reads CASRGGFANYGYTF. As DNA, the CDR3 is TGTGCCAGCAGGGGTGGCTTTGCTAACTATGGCTACACCTTC.

Of note for this clone: Other nucleotide sequences from this sample produce the same CDR3. The rearrangement uses TRBV28 and TRBJ1-5, with a weak D call TRBD1 (5 bases). V was trimmed by 2 bases and J by 2 bases, leaving 10 bases between them. Germline CDR1 reads MDHEN; CDR2 reads SYDVKM. The CDR3 sequence is 15 residues long. The DNA for the CDR3 is TGTGCCAGCAGTTTAGGGGGTCTTGGCAATCAGCCCCAGCATTTT. Encoded protein: CASSLGGLGNQPQHF.

The chain has TRBV7-9 and TRBJ1-3, with 8 bases lining up with TRBD1. V lost 7 bases to trimming and J lost 4 bases; unmatched junction nucleotides: 15. The CDR3 is 17 amino acids. CDR1 SEHNR and CDR2 FQNEAQ come from the germline V gene (reference sequence). CDR3 in DNA: TGTGCCAGCATAGTTGGCCCCTTCAGGGGGCCCGGAAACACCATATATTTT. Protein: CASIVGPFRGPGNTIYF.

The chain links TRBV5-1 to TRBJ2-3; TRBD2 matches 8 bases. This CDR3 comprises 15 residues. The V gene's germline CDR1 is SGHRS and CDR2 YFSETQ. The V segment lost 3 bases and the J segment 5 bases; nucleotides outside the gene matches: 8. CDR3 coding DNA: TGCGCCAGCAGCTGGTGGCGGGAGGCGAAAGATACGCAGTATTTT. It translates to CASSWWREAKDTQYF.

V gene TRBV10-3 combines with J gene TRBJ2-7; TRBD1 aligns across 12 bases. V shed 3 bases and J 7 bases; nucleotides not matched to a gene: 4. CDR1 and CDR2 (germline): ENHRY, SYGVKD. This CDR3 comprises 14 residues. For the CDR3, the DNA is TGTGCCATCAGTGATGGGACAGGGGGCAAAGAGCAGTACTTC. Translating gives CAISDGTGGKEQYF.

Regarding this clone: The sample contains more than one DNA sequence encoding this CDR3. The chain links TRBV7-8 to TRBJ2-7, with D perhaps TRBD2 (5 bases). Germline CDR1 is SGHVS and CDR2 is FQNEAQ. CDR3 length equals 14 residues. Trimming removed 0 bases at V and 1 base at J, with 7 bases between. In nucleotides, the CDR3 is TGTGCCAGCAGCTTAGCTGAGGGATCCTACGAGCAGTACTTC. Translating gives CASSLAEGSYEQYF.

The chain recombines TRBV28 with TRBJ1-2; the D gene is possibly TRBD1 (5 bases). The germline CDR1 and CDR2 sequences are MDHEN and SYDVKM. The CDR3 sequence is 13 residues long. The ends were cut back, 6 bases at V and 7 bases at J, with 15 bases in the middle. Here the CDR3 DNA reads TGTGCCAGCAGCCTCGCGGGGACTCGTGGCTACACCTTC. Its translation: CASSLAGTRGYTF.

The J gene is TRBJ2-1, the V gene TRBV4-1; TRBD1 or TRBD2 may be the D gene (6 bases each). Germline values: CDR1 MGHRA, CDR2 YSYEKL. This CDR3 spans 17 amino acids. V lost 0 bases and J lost 0, with 12 bases in between. CDR3 residues: CASSQDLGGSSYNEQFF. CDR3 DNA sequence: TGCGCCAGCAGCCAAGATTTAGGGGGGAGCTCCTACAATGAGCAGTTCTTC.

Concerning this clone: Other DNA sequences in this sample translate to the same CDR3. The chain combines TRBV10-3 with TRBJ2-7; D unclear. This CDR3 has 11 residues. V gave up 4 bases and J gave up 2 bases, with 3 bases separating them. Germline CDR1 reads ENHRY; CDR2 reads SYGVKD. For the CDR3, the DNA is TGTGCCATCAGTGCAACCTACGAGCAGTACTTC. Its translation: CAISATYEQYF.